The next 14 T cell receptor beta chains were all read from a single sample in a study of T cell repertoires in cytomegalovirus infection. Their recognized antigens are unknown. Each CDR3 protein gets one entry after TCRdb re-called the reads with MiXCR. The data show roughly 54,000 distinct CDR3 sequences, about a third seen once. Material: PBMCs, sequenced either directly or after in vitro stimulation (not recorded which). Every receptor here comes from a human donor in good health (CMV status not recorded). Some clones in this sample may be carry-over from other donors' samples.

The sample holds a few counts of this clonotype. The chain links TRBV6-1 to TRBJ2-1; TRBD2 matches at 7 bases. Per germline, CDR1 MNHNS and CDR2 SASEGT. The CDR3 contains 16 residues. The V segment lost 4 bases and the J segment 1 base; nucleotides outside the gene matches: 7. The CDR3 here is CASSVSLASSYNEQFF. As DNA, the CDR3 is TGTGCCAGCAGTGTCTCACTAGCGAGTTCCTACAATGAGCAGTTCTTC.

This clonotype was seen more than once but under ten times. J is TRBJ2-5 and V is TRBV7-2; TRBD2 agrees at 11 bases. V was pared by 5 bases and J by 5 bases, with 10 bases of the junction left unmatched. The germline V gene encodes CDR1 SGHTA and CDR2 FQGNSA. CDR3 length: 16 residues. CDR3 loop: CASSPGLAGGGETQYF. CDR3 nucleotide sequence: TGTGCCAGCAGCCCCGGACTAGCGGGCGGCGGGGAGACCCAGTACTTC. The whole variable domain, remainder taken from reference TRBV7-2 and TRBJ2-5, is GAGVSQSPSNKVTEKGKDVELRCDPISGHTALYWYRQSLGQGLEFLIYFQGNSAPDKSGLPSDRFSAERTGGSVSTLTIQRTQQEDSAVYLCASSPGLAGGGETQYFGPGTRLLVL.

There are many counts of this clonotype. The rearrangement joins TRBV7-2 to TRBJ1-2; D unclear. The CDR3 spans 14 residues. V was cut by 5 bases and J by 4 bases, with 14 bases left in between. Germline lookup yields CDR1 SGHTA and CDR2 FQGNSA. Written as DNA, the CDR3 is TGTGCCAGCAGCCCTAGGGTTGCAGGCTATGGCTACACCTTC. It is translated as CASSPRVAGYGYTF.

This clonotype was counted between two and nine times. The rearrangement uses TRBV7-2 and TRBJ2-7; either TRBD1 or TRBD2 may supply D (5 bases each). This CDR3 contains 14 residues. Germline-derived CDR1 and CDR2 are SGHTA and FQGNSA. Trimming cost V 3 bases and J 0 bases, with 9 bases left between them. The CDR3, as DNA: TGTGCCAGCAGCTTCGGGGCGAGCTCCTACGAGCAGTACTTC. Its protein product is CASSFGASSYEQYF.

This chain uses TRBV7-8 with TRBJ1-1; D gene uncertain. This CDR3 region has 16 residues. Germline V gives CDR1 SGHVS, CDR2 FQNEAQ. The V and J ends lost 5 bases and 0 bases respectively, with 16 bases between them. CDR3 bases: TGTGCCAGCAGCCAACCCTGGCGGCGTATGAACACTGAAGCTTTCTTT. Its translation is CASSQPWRRMNTEAFF.

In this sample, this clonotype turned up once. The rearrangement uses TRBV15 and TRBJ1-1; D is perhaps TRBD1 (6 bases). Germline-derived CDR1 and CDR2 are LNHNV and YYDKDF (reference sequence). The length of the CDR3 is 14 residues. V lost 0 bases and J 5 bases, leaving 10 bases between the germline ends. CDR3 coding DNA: TGTGCCACCAGCAGAGACCAGGGGAGGACTGAAGCTTTCTTT. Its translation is CATSRDQGRTEAFF. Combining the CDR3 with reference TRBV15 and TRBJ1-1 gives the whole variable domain DAMVIQNPRYQVTQFGKPVTLSCSQTLNHNVMYWYQQKSSQAPKLLFHYYDKDFNNEADTPDNFQSRRPNTSFCFLDIRSPGLGDTAMYLCATSRDQGRTEAFFGQGTRLTVV.

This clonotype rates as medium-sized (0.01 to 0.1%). In DNA, the CDR3 is TGCAGTGTTCCCGACTGGTACAATGAGCAGTTCTTC. This translates into CSVPDWYNEQFF. The chain links TRBV20-1 to TRBJ2-1, with D unclear. This CDR3 contains 12 residues. Germline V gives CDR1 DFQATT, CDR2 SNEGSKA (reference sequence). V lost 7 bases and J lost 4, with 11 bases in between.

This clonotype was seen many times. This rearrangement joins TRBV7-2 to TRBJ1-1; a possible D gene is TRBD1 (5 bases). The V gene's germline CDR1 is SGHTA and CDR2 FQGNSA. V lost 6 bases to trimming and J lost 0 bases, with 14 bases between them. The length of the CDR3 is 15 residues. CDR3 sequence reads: CASSRQGPMNTEAFF. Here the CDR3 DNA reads TGTGCCAGCAGTCGTCAGGGTCCTATGAACACTGAAGCTTTCTTT.

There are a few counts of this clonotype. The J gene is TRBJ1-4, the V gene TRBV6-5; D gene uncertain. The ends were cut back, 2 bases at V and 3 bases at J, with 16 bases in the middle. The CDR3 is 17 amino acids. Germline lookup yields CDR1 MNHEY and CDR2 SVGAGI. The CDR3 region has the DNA TGTGCCAGCAGTTACCGCGAACGAAAGCTGGCTAATGAAAAACTGTTTTTT. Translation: CASSYRERKLANEKLFF.

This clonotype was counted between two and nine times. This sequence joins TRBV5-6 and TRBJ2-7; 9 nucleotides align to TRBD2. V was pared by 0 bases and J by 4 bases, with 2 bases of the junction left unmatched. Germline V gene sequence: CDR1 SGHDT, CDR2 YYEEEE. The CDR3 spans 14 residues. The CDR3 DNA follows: TGTGCCAGCAGCTTGGGACTAGCGGATTACGAGCAGTACTTC. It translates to CASSLGLADYEQYF.

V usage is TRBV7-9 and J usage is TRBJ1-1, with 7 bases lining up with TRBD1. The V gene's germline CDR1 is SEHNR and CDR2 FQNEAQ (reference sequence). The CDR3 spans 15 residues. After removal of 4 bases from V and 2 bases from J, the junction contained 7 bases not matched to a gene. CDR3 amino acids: CASSSPGTANTEAFF. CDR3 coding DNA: TGTGCCAGCAGCTCCCCCGGGACAGCCAACACTGAAGCTTTCTTT.

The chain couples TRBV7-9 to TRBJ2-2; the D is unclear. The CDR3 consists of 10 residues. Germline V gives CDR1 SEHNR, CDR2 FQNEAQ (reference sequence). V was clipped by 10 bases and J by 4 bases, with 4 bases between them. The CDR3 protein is CATITGELFF. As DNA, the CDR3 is TGTGCCACCATCACCGGGGAGCTGTTTTTT.

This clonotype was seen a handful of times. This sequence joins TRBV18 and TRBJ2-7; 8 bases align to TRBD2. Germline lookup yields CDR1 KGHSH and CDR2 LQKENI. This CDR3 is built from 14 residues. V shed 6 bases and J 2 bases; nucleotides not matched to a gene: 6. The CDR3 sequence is CASSGRGATYEQYF. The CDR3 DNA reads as TGTGCCAGCTCTGGGCGGGGGGCTACCTACGAGCAGTACTTC.

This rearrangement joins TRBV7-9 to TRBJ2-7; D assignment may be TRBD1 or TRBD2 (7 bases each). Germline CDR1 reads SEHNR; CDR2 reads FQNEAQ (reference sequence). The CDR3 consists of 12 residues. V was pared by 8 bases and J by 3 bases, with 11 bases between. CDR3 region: CASGRDSYEQYF. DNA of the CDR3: TGTGCCAGCGGGAGGGACAGCTACGAGCAGTACTTC.